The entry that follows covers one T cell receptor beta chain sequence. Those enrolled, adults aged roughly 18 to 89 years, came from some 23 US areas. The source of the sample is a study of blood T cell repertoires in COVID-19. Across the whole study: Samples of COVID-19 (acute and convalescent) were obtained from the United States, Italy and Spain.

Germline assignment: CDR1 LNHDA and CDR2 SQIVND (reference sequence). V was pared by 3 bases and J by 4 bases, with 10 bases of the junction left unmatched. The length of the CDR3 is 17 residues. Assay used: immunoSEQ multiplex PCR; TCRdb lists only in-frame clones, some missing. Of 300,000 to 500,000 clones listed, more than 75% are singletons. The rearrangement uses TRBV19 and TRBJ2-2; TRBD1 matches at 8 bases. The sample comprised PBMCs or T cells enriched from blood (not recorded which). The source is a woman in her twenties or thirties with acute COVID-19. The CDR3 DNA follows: TGTGCCAGTAGTATTCAGTACGGACAGGGTGGCACCGGGGAGCTGTTTTTT. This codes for CASSIQYGQGGTGELFF.